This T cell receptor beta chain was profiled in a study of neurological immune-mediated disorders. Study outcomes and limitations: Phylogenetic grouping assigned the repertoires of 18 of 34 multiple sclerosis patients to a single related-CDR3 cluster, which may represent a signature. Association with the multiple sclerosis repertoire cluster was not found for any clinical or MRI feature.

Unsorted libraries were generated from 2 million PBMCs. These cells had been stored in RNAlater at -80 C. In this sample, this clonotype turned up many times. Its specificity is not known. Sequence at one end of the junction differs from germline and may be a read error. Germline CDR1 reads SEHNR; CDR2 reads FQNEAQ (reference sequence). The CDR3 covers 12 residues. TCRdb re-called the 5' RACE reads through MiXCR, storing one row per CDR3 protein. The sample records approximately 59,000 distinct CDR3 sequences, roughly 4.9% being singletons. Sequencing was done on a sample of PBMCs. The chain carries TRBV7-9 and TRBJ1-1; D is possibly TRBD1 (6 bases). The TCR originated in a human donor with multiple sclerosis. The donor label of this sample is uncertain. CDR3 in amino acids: CASSLGRLGQHF. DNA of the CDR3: TGTGCCAGCAGCTTAGGACGTCTAGGACAGCACTTT.